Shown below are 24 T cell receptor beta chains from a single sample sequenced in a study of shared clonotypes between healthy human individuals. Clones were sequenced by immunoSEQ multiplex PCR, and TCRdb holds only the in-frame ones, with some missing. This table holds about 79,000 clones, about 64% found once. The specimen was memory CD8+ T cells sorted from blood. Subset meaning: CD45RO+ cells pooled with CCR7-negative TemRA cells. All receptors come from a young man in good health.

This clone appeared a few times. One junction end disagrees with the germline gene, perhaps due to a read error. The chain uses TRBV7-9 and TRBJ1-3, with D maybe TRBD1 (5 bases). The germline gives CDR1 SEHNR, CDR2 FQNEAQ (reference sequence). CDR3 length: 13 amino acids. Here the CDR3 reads CASSLGQTVEQIF. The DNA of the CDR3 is TGTGCCAGCAGCTTAGGACAGACGGTAGAACAAATCTTT.

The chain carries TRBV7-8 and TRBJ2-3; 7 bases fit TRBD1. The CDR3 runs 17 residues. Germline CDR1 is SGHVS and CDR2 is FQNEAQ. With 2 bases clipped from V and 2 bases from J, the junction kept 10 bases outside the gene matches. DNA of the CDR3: TGTGCCAGCAGCTTAAGTTACCGGACAGGAGCCACAGATACGCAGTATTTT. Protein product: CASSLSYRTGATDTQYF.

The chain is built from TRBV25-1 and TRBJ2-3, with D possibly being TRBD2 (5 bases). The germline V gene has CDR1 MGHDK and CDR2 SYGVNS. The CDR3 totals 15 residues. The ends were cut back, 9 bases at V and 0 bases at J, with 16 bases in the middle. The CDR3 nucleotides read TGTGCCAGTAACCCCCCGGAGGCTAGCACAGATACGCAGTATTTT. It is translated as CASNPPEASTDTQYF.

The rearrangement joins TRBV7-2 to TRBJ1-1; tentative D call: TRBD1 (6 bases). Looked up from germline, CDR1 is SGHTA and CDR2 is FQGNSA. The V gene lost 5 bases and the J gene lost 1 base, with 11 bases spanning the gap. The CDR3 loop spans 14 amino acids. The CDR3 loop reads CASSLRQANTEAFF. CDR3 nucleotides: TGTGCCAGCAGCCTTAGACAGGCGAACACTGAAGCTTTCTTT. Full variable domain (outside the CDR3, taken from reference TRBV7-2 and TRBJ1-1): GAGVSQSPSNKVTEKGKDVELRCDPISGHTALYWYRQSLGQGLEFLIYFQGNSAPDKSGLPSDRFSAERTGGSVSTLTIQRTQQEDSAVYLCASSLRQANTEAFFGQGTRLTVV.

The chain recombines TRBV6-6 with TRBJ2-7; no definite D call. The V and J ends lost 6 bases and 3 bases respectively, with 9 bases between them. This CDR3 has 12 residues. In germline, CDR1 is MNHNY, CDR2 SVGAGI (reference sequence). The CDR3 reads CASRSTSYEQYF. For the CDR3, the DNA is TGTGCCAGCAGGTCGACGAGCTACGAGCAGTACTTC.

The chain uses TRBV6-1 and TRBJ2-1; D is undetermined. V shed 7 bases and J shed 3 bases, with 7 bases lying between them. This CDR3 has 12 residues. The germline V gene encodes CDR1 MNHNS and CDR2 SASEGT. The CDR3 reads CASISSYNEQFF. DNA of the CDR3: TGTGCCAGCATTAGCAGCTACAATGAGCAGTTCTTC.

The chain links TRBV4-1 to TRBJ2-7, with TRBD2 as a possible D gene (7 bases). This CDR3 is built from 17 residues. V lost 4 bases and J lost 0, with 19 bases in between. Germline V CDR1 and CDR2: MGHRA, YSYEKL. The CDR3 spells CASSLEGGSPSSYEQYF. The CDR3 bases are TGCGCCAGCAGCCTGGAGGGGGGGAGCCCGTCCTCCTACGAGCAGTACTTC.

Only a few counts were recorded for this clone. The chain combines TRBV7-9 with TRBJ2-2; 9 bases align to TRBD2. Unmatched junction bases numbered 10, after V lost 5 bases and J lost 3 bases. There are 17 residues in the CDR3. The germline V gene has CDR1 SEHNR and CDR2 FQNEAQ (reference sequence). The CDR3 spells CASSQGSLAGYTGELFF. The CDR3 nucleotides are TGTGCCAGCAGCCAGGGAAGTCTAGCGGGATACACCGGGGAGCTGTTTTTT.

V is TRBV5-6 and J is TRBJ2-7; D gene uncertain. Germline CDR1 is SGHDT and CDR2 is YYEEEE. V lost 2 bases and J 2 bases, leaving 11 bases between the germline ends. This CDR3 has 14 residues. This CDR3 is CASSLPLTPYEQYF. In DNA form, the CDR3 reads TGTGCCAGCAGCTTACCTCTAACCCCCTACGAGCAGTACTTC.

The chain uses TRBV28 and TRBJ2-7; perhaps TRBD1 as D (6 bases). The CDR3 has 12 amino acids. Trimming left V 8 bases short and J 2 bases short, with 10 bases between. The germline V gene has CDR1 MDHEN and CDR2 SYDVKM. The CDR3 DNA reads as TGTGCCAGCGGGACATCTACCTACGAGCAGTACTTC. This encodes CASGTSTYEQYF. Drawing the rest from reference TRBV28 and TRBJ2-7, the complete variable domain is DVKVTQSSRYLVKRTGEKVFLECVQDMDHENMFWYRQDPGLGLRLIYFSYDVKMKEKGDIPEGYSVSREKKERFSLILESASTNQTSMYLCASGTSTYEQYFGPGTRLTVT.

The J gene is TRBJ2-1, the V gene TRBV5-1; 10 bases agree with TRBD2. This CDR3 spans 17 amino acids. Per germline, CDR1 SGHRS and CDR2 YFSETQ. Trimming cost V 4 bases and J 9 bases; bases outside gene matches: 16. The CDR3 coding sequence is TGCGCCAGCAGCCCGCGGGCCCTAGCGGGAGCAGGAGGTGAGCAGTTCTTC. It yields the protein CASSPRALAGAGGEQFF.

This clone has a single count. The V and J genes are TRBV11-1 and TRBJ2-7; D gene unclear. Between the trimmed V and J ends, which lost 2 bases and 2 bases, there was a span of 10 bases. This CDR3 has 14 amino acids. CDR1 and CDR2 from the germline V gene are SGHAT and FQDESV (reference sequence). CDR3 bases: TGTGCCAGCAGCTTATCTGGCGAGGCCTACGAGCAGTACTTC. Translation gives CASSLSGEAYEQYF.

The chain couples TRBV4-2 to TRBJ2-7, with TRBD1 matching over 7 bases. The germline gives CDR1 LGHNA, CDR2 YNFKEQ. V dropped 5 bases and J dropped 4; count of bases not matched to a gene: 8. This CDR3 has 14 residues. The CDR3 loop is CASSFADREYEQYF. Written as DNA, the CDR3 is TGTGCCAGCAGCTTCGCCGACAGGGAATACGAGCAGTACTTC.

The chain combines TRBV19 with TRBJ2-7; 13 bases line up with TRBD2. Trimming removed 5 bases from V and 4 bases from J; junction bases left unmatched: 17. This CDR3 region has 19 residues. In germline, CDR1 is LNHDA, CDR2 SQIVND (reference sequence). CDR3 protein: CASSPPAGTSGKSGYEQYF. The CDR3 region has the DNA TGTGCCAGTAGTCCTCCAGCCGGGACTAGCGGGAAGAGTGGGTACGAGCAGTACTTC. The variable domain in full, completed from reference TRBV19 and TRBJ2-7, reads DGGITQSPKYLFRKEGQNVTLSCEQNLNHDAMYWYRQDPGQGLRLIYYSQIVNDFQKGDIAEGYSVSREKKESFPLTVTSAQKNPTAFYLCASSPPAGTSGKSGYEQYFGPGTRLTVT.

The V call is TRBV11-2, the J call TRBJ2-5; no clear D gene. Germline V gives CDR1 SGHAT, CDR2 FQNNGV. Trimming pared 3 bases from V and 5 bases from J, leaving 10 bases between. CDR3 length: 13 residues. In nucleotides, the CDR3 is TGTGCCAGCAGCTTTGATCTCGCGGAGACCCAGTACTTC. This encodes CASSFDLAETQYF.

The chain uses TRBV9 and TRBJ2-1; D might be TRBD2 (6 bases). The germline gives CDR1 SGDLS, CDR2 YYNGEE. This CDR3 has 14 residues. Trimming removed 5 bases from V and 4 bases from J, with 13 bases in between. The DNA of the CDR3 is TGTGCCAGCAGTCGTGAGGGAGGTTACAATGAGCAGTTCTTC. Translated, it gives CASSREGGYNEQFF.

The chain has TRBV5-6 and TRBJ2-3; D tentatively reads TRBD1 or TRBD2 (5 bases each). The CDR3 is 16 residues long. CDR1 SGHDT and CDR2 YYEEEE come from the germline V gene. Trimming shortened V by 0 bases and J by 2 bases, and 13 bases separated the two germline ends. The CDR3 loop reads CASSLVGREYTDTQYF. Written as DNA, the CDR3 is TGTGCCAGCAGCTTGGTAGGCAGGGAGTACACAGATACGCAGTATTTT.

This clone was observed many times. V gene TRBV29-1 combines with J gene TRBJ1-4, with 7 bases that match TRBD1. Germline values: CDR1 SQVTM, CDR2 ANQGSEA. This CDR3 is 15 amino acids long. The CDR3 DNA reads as TGCAGTCCGGGACAGCCACATTCAACTAATGAAAAACTGTTTTTT. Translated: CSPGQPHSTNEKLFF.

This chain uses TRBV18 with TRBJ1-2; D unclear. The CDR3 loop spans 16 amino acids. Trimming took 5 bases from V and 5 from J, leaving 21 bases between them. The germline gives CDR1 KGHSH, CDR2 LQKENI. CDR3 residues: CASSAGTVFYGYGYTF. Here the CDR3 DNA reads TGTGCCAGCTCAGCGGGTACTGTTTTTTATGGATATGGCTACACCTTC.

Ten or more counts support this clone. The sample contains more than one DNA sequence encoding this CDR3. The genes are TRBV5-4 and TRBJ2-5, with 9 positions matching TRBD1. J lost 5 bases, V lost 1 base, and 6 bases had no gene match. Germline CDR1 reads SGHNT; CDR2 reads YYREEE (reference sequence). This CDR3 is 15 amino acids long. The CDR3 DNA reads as TGTGCCAGCAGCTTGAATGTTGGGACAGGGGAGACCCAGTACTTC. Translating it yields CASSLNVGTGETQYF.

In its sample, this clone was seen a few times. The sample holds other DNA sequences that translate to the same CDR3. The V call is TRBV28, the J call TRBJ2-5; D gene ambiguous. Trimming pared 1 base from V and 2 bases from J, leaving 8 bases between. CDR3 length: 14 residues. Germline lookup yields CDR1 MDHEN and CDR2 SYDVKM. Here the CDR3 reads CASSLSQIQETQYF. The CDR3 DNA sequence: TGTGCCAGCAGTTTATCCCAGATACAAGAGACCCAGTACTTC.

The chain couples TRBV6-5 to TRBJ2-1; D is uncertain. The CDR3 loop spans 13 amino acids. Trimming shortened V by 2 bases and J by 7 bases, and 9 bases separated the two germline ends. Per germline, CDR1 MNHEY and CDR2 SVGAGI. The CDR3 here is CASSYKGINEQFF. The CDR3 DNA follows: TGTGCCAGCAGTTACAAGGGAATTAATGAGCAGTTCTTC.

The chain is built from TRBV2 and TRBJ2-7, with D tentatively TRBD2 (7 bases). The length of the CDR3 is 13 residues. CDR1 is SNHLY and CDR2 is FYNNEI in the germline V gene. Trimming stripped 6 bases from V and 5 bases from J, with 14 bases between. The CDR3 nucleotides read TGTGCCAGCAGGACCGCCGGGGGGCACGAGCAGTACTTC. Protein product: CASRTAGGHEQYF.

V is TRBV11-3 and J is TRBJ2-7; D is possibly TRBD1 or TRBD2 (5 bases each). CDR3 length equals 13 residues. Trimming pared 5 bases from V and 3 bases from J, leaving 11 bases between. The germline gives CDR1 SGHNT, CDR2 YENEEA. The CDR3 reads CASSIRDGYEQYF. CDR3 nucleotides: TGTGCCAGCAGCATCAGGGACGGCTACGAGCAGTACTTC. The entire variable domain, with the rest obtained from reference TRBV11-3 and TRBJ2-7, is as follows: EAGVVQSPRYKIIEKKQPVAFWCNPISGHNTLYWYLQNLGQGPELLIRYENEEAVDDSQLPKDRFSAERLKGVDSTLKIQPAELGDSAVYLCASSIRDGYEQYFGPGTRLTVT.